A selection of T cell receptor beta chains follows, all from one sample in a study of blood T cell repertoires in COVID-19. Libraries were prepared by immunoSEQ multiplex PCR; TCRdb keeps only in-frame clonotypes and omits some of them. In the table there are fewer than 100,000 clones, 75% to 95% of which are singletons. The specimen was peripheral blood. Every receptor here comes from a woman between 50 and 59 years old in a cohort sampled during active COVID-19. CDR3s include the opening cysteine and the closing phenylalanine or tryptophan. Fields, in order: CDR3 DNA, CDR3 protein, J gene, V gene, D gene, clone size. A D gene is named only where the DNA matches it firmly. Some rows mark clone size as missing; the rest say once, few, many or name a class of expanded clone.

CDR3 DNA: TGTGCCGACCGGCGGGACAGGGGGGTAGAGACCCAGTACTTC
CDR3 protein: CADRRDRGVETQYF
J gene: TRBJ2-5
V gene: TRBV2
D gene: TRBD1
clone size: -

CDR3 DNA: TGTGCCAGCAGCTTAGCTGCTGAGGGCGAGCAGTACTTC
CDR3 protein: CASSLAAEGEQYF
J gene: TRBJ2-7
V gene: TRBV5-5
D gene: -
clone size: -

CDR3 DNA: TGTGCCAGCAGGAGACTAGTTGAACAAGAGACCCAGTACTTC
CDR3 protein: CASRRLVEQETQYF
J gene: TRBJ2-5
V gene: TRBV7-9
D gene: -
clone size: -

CDR3 DNA: TGTGCCAGCAGCTTAGGCTACTACGAGCAGTACTTC
CDR3 protein: CASSLGYYEQYF
J gene: TRBJ2-7
V gene: TRBV13
D gene: -
clone size: -

CDR3 DNA: TGTGCCAGCAGCCTGCCGGGACTAGCAGGCTACGAGCAGTACTTC
CDR3 protein: CASSLPGLAGYEQYF
J gene: TRBJ2-7
V gene: TRBV6-5
D gene: TRBD2
clone size: -

CDR3 DNA: TGTGCCAGCAGCTCCCGGCTACAGGGCTACGAGCAGTACTTC
CDR3 protein: CASSSRLQGYEQYF
J gene: TRBJ2-7
V gene: TRBV7-8
D gene: -
clone size: -

CDR3 DNA: TGTGCCAGCAGCCACGGACAGGGGGCTGGGGCCAAAAACATTCAGTACTTC
CDR3 protein: CASSHGQGAGAKNIQYF
J gene: TRBJ2-4
V gene: TRBV3-1/TRBV3-2
D gene: TRBD1
clone size: -

CDR3 DNA: TGTGCCAGCAGTTTACCGGGACAGGGGTGGTACGAGCAGTACTTC
CDR3 protein: CASSLPGQGWYEQYF
J gene: TRBJ2-7
V gene: TRBV27
D gene: TRBD1
clone size: -

CDR3 DNA: TGTGCCAGTAGTATGGGACTTCTGACTAGCACAGATACGCAGTATTTT
CDR3 protein: CASSMGLLTSTDTQYF
J gene: TRBJ2-3
V gene: TRBV19
D gene: -
clone size: -

CDR3 DNA: TGTGCCATCAGTGAGTCGGAGACTAGCGGGTTAGAGACCCAGTACTTC
CDR3 protein: CAISESETSGLETQYF
J gene: TRBJ2-5
V gene: TRBV10-3
D gene: TRBD2
clone size: -

CDR3 DNA: TGTGCCAGCAGCTCGATAGCGGGGGGCAATCAGCCCCAGCATTTT
CDR3 protein: CASSSIAGGNQPQHF
J gene: TRBJ1-5
V gene: TRBV3-1/TRBV3-2
D gene: -
clone size: -

CDR3 DNA: TGCGCCAGCAGTGAGTTGGGCGGGGGTGGACTCTATGGCTACACCTTC
CDR3 protein: CASSELGGGGLYGYTF
J gene: TRBJ1-2
V gene: TRBV10-2
D gene: -
clone size: -

CDR3 DNA: TGTGCCTGGAGTGTACGACTAGCGGGGGGGAACAACGTCCTGACTTTC
CDR3 protein: CAWSVRLAGGNNVLTF
J gene: TRBJ2-6
V gene: TRBV30
D gene: TRBD2
clone size: -

CDR3 DNA: TGTGCCAGCAGGATACCGGGACAGATCTCTGGAAACACCATATATTTT
CDR3 protein: CASRIPGQISGNTIYF
J gene: TRBJ1-3
V gene: TRBV2
D gene: TRBD1
clone size: -

CDR3 DNA: TGTGCCAGCAGTTCACCGGGACAGACCTATGAAGCTTTCTTT
CDR3 protein: CASSSPGQTYEAFF
J gene: TRBJ1-1
V gene: TRBV6-5
D gene: TRBD1
clone size: few

CDR3 DNA: TGTGCCAGCAGCTCCAGTGAATCTGGGGCCAACGTCCTGACTTTC
CDR3 protein: CASSSSESGANVLTF
J gene: TRBJ2-6
V gene: TRBV7-9
D gene: -
clone size: few

CDR3 DNA: TGTGCCAGCAGCGCCGGGACAGATCAGCCCCAGCATTTT
CDR3 protein: CASSAGTDQPQHF
J gene: TRBJ1-5
V gene: TRBV5-6
D gene: TRBD1
clone size: -

CDR3 DNA: TGCGCCAGCAGTCCGGGACAGCCCGTTGGGGGCAATCAGCCCCAGCATTTT
CDR3 protein: CASSPGQPVGGNQPQHF
J gene: TRBJ1-5
V gene: TRBV5-1
D gene: TRBD1
clone size: -

CDR3 DNA: TGTGCCAGCAGTTTATCCGGGAGAGGGGCCGGGGAGCTGTTTTTT
CDR3 protein: CASSLSGRGAGELFF
J gene: TRBJ2-2
V gene: TRBV28
D gene: -
clone size: -

CDR3 DNA: TGTGCCAGCAGTGAGGCTCACGGGACTAGAGAGTTCTTC
CDR3 protein: CASSEAHGTREFF
J gene: TRBJ2-1
V gene: TRBV2
D gene: TRBD2
clone size: -

CDR3 DNA: TGTGCCAGCAGGCGACTAGCGGGAGGTCTGGAGACCCAGTACTTC
CDR3 protein: CASRRLAGGLETQYF
J gene: TRBJ2-5
V gene: TRBV6-5
D gene: TRBD2
clone size: -

CDR3 DNA: TGTGCCAGCAGCGTAGGGGGAGGGGCCACCTACGAGCAGTACTTC
CDR3 protein: CASSVGGGATYEQYF
J gene: TRBJ2-7
V gene: TRBV9
D gene: TRBD2
clone size: -

CDR3 DNA: TGTGCCAGCAGCTTTTACAGGGGGCTCTCCGAAAAACTGTTTTTT
CDR3 protein: CASSFYRGLSEKLFF
J gene: TRBJ1-4
V gene: TRBV5-8
D gene: TRBD1
clone size: -

CDR3 DNA: TGTGCCAGCAGCTTAGGTAGCGGGGGGAGCTTTGAGCAGTTCTTC
CDR3 protein: CASSLGSGGSFEQFF
J gene: TRBJ2-1
V gene: TRBV7-8
D gene: TRBD2
clone size: -

CDR3 DNA: TGTGCCAGTAGTATAGCCCAAGGACTAGCGGGGACCTACGAGCAGTACTTC
CDR3 protein: CASSIAQGLAGTYEQYF
J gene: TRBJ2-7
V gene: TRBV19
D gene: TRBD2
clone size: -

CDR3 DNA: TGTGCCAGCAGCTGGGCAGGGGGCAACTATGGCTACACCTTC
CDR3 protein: CASSWAGGNYGYTF
J gene: TRBJ1-2
V gene: TRBV5-6
D gene: TRBD1
clone size: -

CDR3 DNA: TGTGCCAGCAGCTTAGCCGGGACTAGCGGGGGGTTTTCCTACAATGAGCAGTTCTTC
CDR3 protein: CASSLAGTSGGFSYNEQFF
J gene: TRBJ2-1
V gene: TRBV7-9
D gene: TRBD2
clone size: -

CDR3 DNA: TGCGCCAGCAGCTTGGGGCAGGTATACAATGAGCAGTTCTTC
CDR3 protein: CASSLGQVYNEQFF
J gene: TRBJ2-1
V gene: TRBV5-1
D gene: -
clone size: -

CDR3 DNA: TGTGCCAGCAGTTTAGCAACATGGGGCGGCTACACCTTC
CDR3 protein: CASSLATWGGYTF
J gene: TRBJ1-2
V gene: TRBV28
D gene: -
clone size: once

CDR3 DNA: TGTGCCAGCAGTTGGACAGGAGGGGCAGATACGCAGTATTTT
CDR3 protein: CASSWTGGADTQYF
J gene: TRBJ2-3
V gene: TRBV27
D gene: -
clone size: -

CDR3 DNA: TGTGCCAGCAGTGAAGCGCTGAGACTAGCGGAGACCCGGTACTTC
CDR3 protein: CASSEALRLAETRYF
J gene: TRBJ2-4
V gene: TRBV6-1
D gene: TRBD2
clone size: -

CDR3 DNA: TGTGCCTGGACCGCAGGGTCCGGGGCCAACGTCCTGACTTTC
CDR3 protein: CAWTAGSGANVLTF
J gene: TRBJ2-6
V gene: TRBV30
D gene: -
clone size: -

CDR3 DNA: TGTGCCAGCACCGGGACAGGCCTTAATGAGCAGTTCTTC
CDR3 protein: CASTGTGLNEQFF
J gene: TRBJ2-1
V gene: TRBV6-5
D gene: TRBD1
clone size: -

CDR3 DNA: TGTGCCAGCAGTTTCTTCCCAGGACAGGGGGCCCAAGAGACCCAGTACTTC
CDR3 protein: CASSFFPGQGAQETQYF
J gene: TRBJ2-5
V gene: TRBV27
D gene: TRBD1
clone size: -

CDR3 DNA: TGTGCCAGCAGTGAACAGGAATACAATGAGCAGTTCTTC
CDR3 protein: CASSEQEYNEQFF
J gene: TRBJ2-1
V gene: TRBV2
D gene: -
clone size: -

CDR3 DNA: TGCGCCAGCAGCCAAGAACCCACAGGGAGTTACGCAACTAATGAAAAACTGTTTTTT
CDR3 protein: CASSQEPTGSYATNEKLFF
J gene: TRBJ1-4
V gene: TRBV4-1
D gene: -
clone size: -

CDR3 DNA: TGTGCCAGCAGCCAGAGGCCTAGCGGTCTAAACATTCAGTACTTC
CDR3 protein: CASSQRPSGLNIQYF
J gene: TRBJ2-4
V gene: TRBV4-2
D gene: TRBD2
clone size: -

CDR3 DNA: TGTGCCAGTAGTTCGATTTCCCGACAGGGGGTCTCCTACGAGCAGTACTTC
CDR3 protein: CASSSISRQGVSYEQYF
J gene: TRBJ2-7
V gene: TRBV19
D gene: TRBD1
clone size: -

CDR3 DNA: TGCGCCAGCAGACGACAGGGGGCGAGGAATGAGCAGTTCTTC
CDR3 protein: CASRRQGARNEQFF
J gene: TRBJ2-1
V gene: TRBV5-1
D gene: TRBD1
clone size: -

CDR3 DNA: TGCGCCAGCAGTGGGGGACAGGGTAGCACAGATACGCAGTATTTT
CDR3 protein: CASSGGQGSTDTQYF
J gene: TRBJ2-3
V gene: TRBV10-1
D gene: TRBD1
clone size: few

CDR3 DNA: TGTGCCAGCAATAGACAGATACAAGAGACCCAGTACTTC
CDR3 protein: CASNRQIQETQYF
J gene: TRBJ2-5
V gene: TRBV2
D gene: -
clone size: once

CDR3 DNA: TGTGCCAGCAGCCAAGCAGGTGAGCAGTACTTC
CDR3 protein: CASSQAGEQYF
J gene: TRBJ2-7
V gene: TRBV3-1/TRBV3-2
D gene: -
clone size: -

CDR3 DNA: TGTGCCAGCAGTGGACAGGGCCAAGAGACCCAGTACTTC
CDR3 protein: CASSGQGQETQYF
J gene: TRBJ2-5
V gene: TRBV2
D gene: TRBD1
clone size: -

CDR3 DNA: TGTGCCAGCTCACCTAAGGGGCAGGGCCAAGGCTACGAGCAGTACTTC
CDR3 protein: CASSPKGQGQGYEQYF
J gene: TRBJ2-7
V gene: TRBV18
D gene: -
clone size: -

CDR3 DNA: TGCGCCAGCAAGGACAGTGGCTACGAGCAGTACTTC
CDR3 protein: CASKDSGYEQYF
J gene: TRBJ2-7
V gene: TRBV10-2
D gene: -
clone size: -

CDR3 DNA: TGTGCCAGCAGTTTATCGGATCGCGGAGAGAGCGGGAGGGCCATCACGCAGTATTTT
CDR3 protein: CASSLSDRGESGRAITQYF
J gene: TRBJ2-3
V gene: TRBV27
D gene: TRBD2
clone size: -

CDR3 DNA: TGTGCCAGCAGGGCGGGGGCGTCACCCCTCCACTTT
CDR3 protein: CASRAGASPLHF
J gene: TRBJ1-6
V gene: TRBV28
D gene: -
clone size: -

CDR3 DNA: TGTGCCAGCACGAAGGACTGGAACACTGAAGCTTTCTTT
CDR3 protein: CASTKDWNTEAFF
J gene: TRBJ1-1
V gene: TRBV6-5
D gene: -
clone size: -

CDR3 DNA: TGTGCCAGCAGCCCTGACAGGGGAATCGGCTACACCTTC
CDR3 protein: CASSPDRGIGYTF
J gene: TRBJ1-2
V gene: TRBV7-3
D gene: TRBD1
clone size: -

CDR3 DNA: TGTGCCTGGAGTGTTGGACAGGGTGGCGGGACAGATACGCAGTATTTT
CDR3 protein: CAWSVGQGGGTDTQYF
J gene: TRBJ2-3
V gene: TRBV30
D gene: TRBD1
clone size: -

CDR3 DNA: TGTGCCAGCAGTGAAGGTCAGAACGACAGGAGCACAGATACGCAGTATTTT
CDR3 protein: CASSEGQNDRSTDTQYF
J gene: TRBJ2-3
V gene: TRBV6-1
D gene: -
clone size: once

CDR3 DNA: TGTGCCAGCAGCCGCCGAGACAGCAGTATCTCCTACAATGAGCAGTTCTTC
CDR3 protein: CASSRRDSSISYNEQFF
J gene: TRBJ2-1
V gene: TRBV7-3
D gene: -
clone size: once

CDR3 DNA: TGCGCCAGCAGCTTGGGAGGCAGGGATAATGAGCAGTTCTTC
CDR3 protein: CASSLGGRDNEQFF
J gene: TRBJ2-1
V gene: TRBV5-1
D gene: -
clone size: -

CDR3 DNA: TGTGCCAGCAGCTTGAGTGGGGGCCGTGAGACCCAGTACTTC
CDR3 protein: CASSLSGGRETQYF
J gene: TRBJ2-5
V gene: TRBV7-3
D gene: -
clone size: -